One sample yielded the 25 T cell receptor beta chains listed below, sequenced in a study of T cell repertoires in cytomegalovirus infection. MiXCR was run by TCRdb on the reads, yielding one entry per CDR3 protein. The sample carries fewer than 300,000 distinct CDR3 sequences, roughly 25% recorded once. The source material was PBMCs. These receptor sequences come from a human donor in good health (CMV status not recorded). Some clones in this sample may be carry-over from other donors' samples.

This clonotype was seen only a few times. The chain joins TRBV5-4 to TRBJ2-6; TRBD1 matches at 7 bases. The CDR3 runs to 18 residues. V shed 0 bases, J shed 2 bases, and the junction held 8 bases outside the gene matches. In germline, CDR1 is SGHNT, CDR2 YYREEE (reference sequence). The chain's CDR3 is CASSLARDSITGANVLTF. In nucleotides, the CDR3 is TGTGCCAGCAGCTTGGCCAGGGACAGCATTACTGGGGCCAACGTCCTGACTTTC.

There are many counts of this clonotype. This chain's CDR3 is CASSSGTGGYNEQFF. The DNA for the CDR3 is TGTGCCAGCAGTTCCGGGACAGGGGGGTACAATGAGCAGTTCTTC. The chain couples TRBV11-1 to TRBJ2-1; TRBD1 aligns across 11 bases. There are 15 residues in the CDR3. V lost 6 bases to trimming and J lost 4 bases; unmatched junction nucleotides: 5. In germline, CDR1 is SGHAT, CDR2 FQDESV (reference sequence).

The chain is built from TRBV10-3 and TRBJ2-4, with 10 bases aligning to TRBD2. The CDR3 sequence is 17 residues long. Germline V gene data show CDR1 as ENHRY and CDR2 as SYGVKD. The J segment lost 6 bases and the V segment lost 0 bases, leaving 8 bases of the junction unmatched. Here the CDR3 reads CAISESKASGRGNIQYF. CDR3 sequence (DNA): TGTGCCATCAGTGAGTCCAAGGCTAGCGGGAGAGGAAACATTCAGTACTTC.

This clonotype was detected a few times. The CDR3 DNA reads as TGCAGTGCTGTAGACTGGGGGAGCCAAGAGACCCAGTACTTC. It codes for CSAVDWGSQETQYF. The chain carries TRBV20-1 and TRBJ2-5, with D possibly being TRBD1 or TRBD2 (5 bases each). Per the germline V gene, CDR1 is DFQATT and CDR2 is SNEGSKA (reference sequence). V lost 5 bases, J lost 1 base, and 14 bases lay in between. CDR3 length: 14 amino acids.

This sequence joins TRBV5-1 and TRBJ2-5; D ambiguous. The CDR3 totals 16 residues. CDR1 and CDR2 from the germline V gene are SGHRS and YFSETQ. The ends were cut back, 0 bases at V and 1 base at J, with 13 bases in the middle. DNA of the CDR3: TGCGCCAGCAGCTTGGATTCGATCTCAGGCCAAGAGACCCAGTACTTC. Encoded protein: CASSLDSISGQETQYF.

This clonotype was seen at least ten times. The rearrangement links TRBV6-4 to TRBJ2-1; 11 bases line up with TRBD2. V shed 7 bases, J shed 4 bases, and the junction held 0 bases outside the gene matches. Germline assignment: CDR1 MRHNA and CDR2 SNTAGT. This CDR3 contains 13 residues. As DNA, the CDR3 is TGTGCCAGCATAGCGGGAGGGTACAATGAGCAGTTCTTC. Encoded protein: CASIAGGYNEQFF.

The V gene is TRBV20-1, the J gene TRBJ2-7, with 8 bases aligning to TRBD1. In germline, CDR1 is DFQATT, CDR2 SNEGSKA (reference sequence). V lost 3 bases to trimming and J lost 3 bases; unmatched junction nucleotides: 7. This CDR3 has 14 residues. CDR3: CSASTRQGIYEQYF. The CDR3 nucleotides are TGCAGTGCTAGTACCCGACAGGGGATCTACGAGCAGTACTTC.

The V call is TRBV7-9, the J call TRBJ2-5, with D unresolved. CDR1 SEHNR and CDR2 FQNEAQ come from the germline V gene (reference sequence). V lost 3 bases to trimming and J lost 0 bases, with 11 bases between them. This CDR3 has 15 residues. CDR3 sequence reads: CASSFVPGYQETQYF. CDR3 DNA: TGTGCCAGCAGCTTCGTCCCCGGGTACCAAGAGACCCAGTACTTC.

The V and J genes are TRBV7-6 and TRBJ2-2, with 7 bases that match TRBD1. Germline V gene sequence: CDR1 SGHVS, CDR2 FNYEAQ. V lost 4 bases and J lost 5; bases outside the gene matches: 7. There are 15 residues in the CDR3. CDR3 sequence: CASSSTTTGTGELFF. In nucleotides, the CDR3 is TGTGCCAGCAGCTCCACGACGACAGGGACCGGGGAGCTGTTTTTT.

This clonotype was seen only a few times. The V and J genes are TRBV20-1 and TRBJ2-5, with 7 bases aligning to TRBD2. The CDR3 spans 15 residues. CDR1 is DFQATT and CDR2 is SNEGSKA in the germline V gene (reference sequence). J gave up 1 base and V 5 bases, and 10 bases lay outside the gene matches. The CDR3 loop is CSAPEARGVQETQYF. The DNA of the CDR3 is TGCAGTGCTCCTGAAGCACGGGGGGTCCAAGAGACCCAGTACTTC.

This clonotype occurred a few times. The chain combines TRBV20-1 with TRBJ2-7, with D uncertain. The germline gives CDR1 DFQATT, CDR2 SNEGSKA (reference sequence). Trimming removed 0 bases at V and 0 bases at J, with 9 bases between. This CDR3 comprises 14 residues. The CDR3 reads CSARDGLFSYEQYF. The DNA of the CDR3 is TGCAGTGCTAGAGATGGCCTCTTCTCCTACGAGCAGTACTTC.

The gene calls are TRBV27 and TRBJ2-5, with D maybe TRBD2 (6 bases). The CDR3 length is 14 residues. Trimming shortened V by 6 bases and J by 4 bases, and 15 bases separated the two germline ends. Per germline, CDR1 MNHEY and CDR2 SMNVEV (reference sequence). DNA of the CDR3: TGTGCCAGCAGGAGACTAGGGAGGACAGAGACCCAGTACTTC. Protein sequence: CASRRLGRTETQYF.

CDR3 sequence reads: CASSTQGDTGELFF. Here the CDR3 DNA reads TGTGCCAGCAGTACGCAGGGGGACACCGGGGAGCTGTTTTTT. This rearrangement joins TRBV4-2 to TRBJ2-2; TRBD1 aligns across 7 bases. There are 14 residues in the CDR3. Germline-derived CDR1 and CDR2 are LGHNA and YNFKEQ. Trimming at V came to 6 bases and at J to 3 bases, leaving 4 bases not matched to a gene.

V and J are TRBV19 and TRBJ1-6; TRBD1 matches at 11 bases. Germline V gene sequence: CDR1 LNHDA, CDR2 SQIVND (reference sequence). Trimming cost V 7 bases and J 8 bases; bases outside gene matches: 4. This CDR3 comprises 14 residues. In DNA, the CDR3 is TGTGCCAGTACCCGGACAGGGGGCTATTCACCCCTCCACTTT. Amino acid sequence: CASTRTGGYSPLHF.

This chain links TRBV5-6 with TRBJ1-1; D perhaps matches TRBD1 (5 bases). CDR3 length: 12 residues. V was cut by 2 bases and J by 13 bases, with 15 bases left in between. Per germline, CDR1 SGHDT and CDR2 YYEEEE. CDR3 bases: TGTGCCAGCAGCTTTAGGTCACAGGTCGGTTTCTTT. It is translated as CASSFRSQVGFF. Combining the CDR3 with reference TRBV5-6 and TRBJ1-1 gives the whole variable domain DAGVTQSPTHLIKTRGQQVTLRCSPKSGHDTVSWYQQALGQGPQFIFQYYEEEERQRGNFPDRFSGHQFPNYSSELNVNALLLGDSALYLCASSFRSQVGFFGQGTRLTVV.

In its sample, this clonotype was seen many times. J is TRBJ2-7 and V is TRBV7-2; D not resolved. The CDR3 has 14 residues. V lost 3 bases and J 9 bases, leaving 18 bases between the germline ends. From germline, CDR1 is SGHTA and CDR2 FQGNSA. The DNA for the CDR3 is TGTGCCAGCAGCTTGAGCATCAACCCCCTAGGGCAGTACTTC. Translation: CASSLSINPLGQYF.

This clonotype was seen at least ten times. J is TRBJ2-3 and V is TRBV7-8; D is possibly TRBD1 or TRBD2 (6 bases each). V dropped 5 bases and J dropped 7 bases, with 19 bases sitting between them. This CDR3 is 15 amino acids long. Germline V gene sequence: CDR1 SGHVS, CDR2 FQNEAQ. The CDR3 nucleotides read TGTGCCAGCAGCCGGGAGTTGGGGACACAAAATACGCAGTATTTT. Protein: CASSRELGTQNTQYF.

The chain links TRBV20-1 to TRBJ2-1; TRBD2 aligns across 8 bases. This CDR3 comprises 15 residues. Germline assignment: CDR1 DFQATT and CDR2 SNEGSKA (reference sequence). V shed 6 bases, J shed 2 bases, and the junction held 9 bases outside the gene matches. CDR3 sequence reads: CSAVYTSGAYNEQFF. As DNA, the CDR3 is TGCAGTGCCGTCTATACTAGCGGAGCCTACAATGAGCAGTTCTTC.

This clonotype has at least ten counts. V and J are TRBV10-3 and TRBJ2-3; no firm D call. Per germline, CDR1 ENHRY and CDR2 SYGVKD. The CDR3 is 18 amino acids. V lost 2 bases, J lost 2 bases, and 20 bases lay in between. The CDR3 loop is CAISEMPDGRLPTDTQYF. As DNA, the CDR3 is TGTGCCATCAGTGAGATGCCTGATGGGCGGCTCCCCACAGATACGCAGTATTTT.

The sample holds many counts of this clonotype. The chain carries TRBV7-2 and TRBJ1-2, with no clear D. The V end lost 5 bases, the J end lost 5 bases, and 9 bases lay between the germline ends. The germline gives CDR1 SGHTA, CDR2 FQGNSA. CDR3 length: 12 residues. CDR3 region: CASSGNLYGYTF. CDR3 DNA: TGTGCCAGCAGCGGCAACTTATATGGCTACACCTTC.

The J gene is TRBJ2-3, the V gene TRBV5-1; the D gene is possibly TRBD2 (5 bases). CDR3 length equals 14 residues. Germline CDR1 reads SGHRS; CDR2 reads YFSETQ. V lost 4 bases to trimming and J lost 2 bases, with 11 bases between them. This chain's CDR3 is CASSMDSVTDTQYF. DNA of the CDR3: TGCGCCAGCAGCATGGACTCAGTCACAGATACGCAGTATTTT.

V gene TRBV6-2 or TRBV6-3 combines with J gene TRBJ2-1; TRBD2 aligns across 9 bases. The V gene's germline CDR1 is MNHEY and CDR2 SVGEGT. V dropped 7 bases and J dropped 2; count of bases not matched to a gene: 9. The CDR3 has 16 amino acids. In DNA, the CDR3 is TGTGCCAGCACCCGTAGGGGACTAGCAGCCTACAATGAGCAGTTCTTC. As protein: CASTRRGLAAYNEQFF.

V gene TRBV30 combines with J gene TRBJ1-6; TRBD1 matches at 7 bases. The CDR3 has 11 amino acids. CDR1 GTSNPN and CDR2 SVGIG come from the germline V gene (reference sequence). The V segment lost 2 bases and the J segment 17 bases; nucleotides outside the gene matches: 6. This CDR3 reads CAWSHLTGIHF. The DNA of the CDR3 is TGTGCCTGGAGTCACCTGACAGGGATCCACTTT.

This clonotype was counted ten times or more. The CDR3 sequence: CASSLVQAGVYEQYF. The CDR3 DNA reads as TGTGCCAGCAGCTTAGTCCAAGCGGGAGTCTACGAGCAGTACTTC. The rearrangement uses TRBV7-2 and TRBJ2-7, with 8 bases fitting TRBD2. V shed 1 base and J 3 bases; nucleotides not matched to a gene: 5. CDR1 and CDR2 from the germline V gene are SGHTA and FQGNSA. CDR3 length: 15 residues.

Worth noting for this clonotype: A much larger clone sits a single nucleotide away, making a read error possible. The chain uses TRBV7-2 and TRBJ2-1, with TRBD2 matching over 8 bases. The CDR3 has 15 amino acids. The germline CDR1 and CDR2 sequences are SGHTA and FQGNSA. CDR3 residues: CACSSGGRNYNEQFF. The CDR3 nucleotides are TGTGCCTGCAGCTCCGGCGGGAGGAACTACAATGAGCAGTTCTTC.